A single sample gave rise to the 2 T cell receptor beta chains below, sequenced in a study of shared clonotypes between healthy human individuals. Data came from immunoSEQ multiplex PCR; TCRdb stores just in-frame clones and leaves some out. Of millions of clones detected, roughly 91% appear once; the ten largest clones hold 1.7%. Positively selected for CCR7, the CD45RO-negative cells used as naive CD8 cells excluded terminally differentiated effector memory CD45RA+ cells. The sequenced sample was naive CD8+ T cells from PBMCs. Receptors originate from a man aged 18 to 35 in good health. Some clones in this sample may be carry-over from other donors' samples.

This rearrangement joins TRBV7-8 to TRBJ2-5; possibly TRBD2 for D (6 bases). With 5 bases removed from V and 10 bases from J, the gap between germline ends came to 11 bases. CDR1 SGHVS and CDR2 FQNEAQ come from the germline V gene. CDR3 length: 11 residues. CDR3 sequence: CASSQPGDQYF. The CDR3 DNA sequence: TGTGCCAGCAGCCAGCCGGGGGACCAGTACTTC.

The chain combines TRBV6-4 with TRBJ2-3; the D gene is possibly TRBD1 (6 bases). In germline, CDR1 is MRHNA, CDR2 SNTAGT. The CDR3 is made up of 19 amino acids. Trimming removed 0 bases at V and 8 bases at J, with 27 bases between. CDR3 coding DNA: TGTGCCAGCAGTGACTCGTTTGCAGAAGGGGGTATGGTGTCGGGTACGCAGTATTTT. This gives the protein CASSDSFAEGGMVSGTQYF.